This TCR beta chain was captured in a study of blood T cells in healthy people across ages. Concerning this clonotype: Its antigen is as yet unknown.

The CDR3 is made up of 13 amino acids. Germline CDR1 reads DFQATT; CDR2 reads SNEGSKA (reference sequence). With 0 bases removed from V and 4 bases from J, the gap between germline ends came to 9 bases. A second 7 to 11 cycle PCR used barcoded and J-beta primers. TCRdb recomputed calls from the 5' RACE reads with MiXCR, one row per CDR3 protein. In the table there are 700,000 or so distinct CDR3 sequences, 20% to 25% of which are singletons. Whole-study findings and limits: PBMCs were not sorted, which prevented a conclusive comparison of naive versus antigen-experienced cells.

The chain has TRBV20-1 and TRBJ1-1; D remains ambiguous. This TCR was sampled from a man between 65 and 80 years old in good health. Sequencing input: blood. The CDR3 bases are TGCAGTGCTAGAGATAGCTTGGCCACTGAAGCTTTCTTT. Amino acids: CSARDSLATEAFF.